The rows below give T cell receptor beta chains drawn from one sample of a study of T cells in Graves' hyperthyroidism and ophthalmopathy. A single record per CDR3 protein comes from TCRdb applying MiXCR to the multiplex PCR reads. The repertoire has about 420,000 distinct CDR3 sequences, roughly 14% of them found once; the top ten carry roughly 7.4%. Sequenced input: blood. Receptor source: a woman between 18 and 29 years old with Graves' hyperthyroidism. Each CDR3 is given with its conserved first and last residue. A D gene is named only where the DNA matches it firmly. Size is stated for part of the rows, as once, few or many counts, or as a class when the clone is expanded.

J: TRBJ2-2
D: .
V: TRBV4-1
size: many
DNA: TGCGCCAGCACTAGGTGGGGGAGCGGGGAGCTGTTTTTT
CDR3: CASTRWGSGELFF

J: TRBJ2-7
D: TRBD2
V: TRBV6-1
size: many
DNA: TGTGCCAGCAGCTTCGGACTAGCGGGATCCTACGAGCAGTACTTC
CDR3: CASSFGLAGSYEQYF

J: TRBJ2-3
D: TRBD2
V: TRBV4-1
size: few
DNA: TGCGCCAGCAGCCAAGATAGTCGAGCGGGAGGCTACACAGATACGCAGTATTTT
CDR3: CASSQDSRAGGYTDTQYF

J: TRBJ1-1
D: .
V: TRBV28
size: .
DNA: TGTGCCAGCAGCCCCTCCCTAGGGTTAGACGGAGTGAACACTGAAGCTTTCTTT
CDR3: CASSPSLGLDGVNTEAFF

J: TRBJ2-3
D: TRBD2
V: TRBV10-3
size: .
DNA: TGTGCCATCTCCCAGGCGGGGGAGGGCACAGATACGCAGTATTTT
CDR3: CAISQAGEGTDTQYF

J: TRBJ2-1
D: .
V: TRBV11-2
size: many
DNA: TGTGCCAGCAGCTTAGGGCTGCAGCCCGCGCAGTTCTTC
CDR3: CASSLGLQPAQFF

J: TRBJ1-4
D: .
V: TRBV12-3/TRBV12-4
size: many
DNA: TGTGCCAGCAGCCACGAAGGAGGTGCCACCGAAAAACTGTTTTTT
CDR3: CASSHEGGATEKLFF

J: TRBJ2-2
D: TRBD1
V: TRBV5-1
size: many
DNA: TGCGCCAGCCAGCTTGGGCCCGGGACAGGGAACACCGGGGAGCTGTTTTTT
CDR3: CASQLGPGTGNTGELFF

J: TRBJ2-3
D: .
V: TRBV27
size: many
DNA: TGTGCCAGCCGTCCCCTAGGAAGAGGAGATACGCAGTATTTT
CDR3: CASRPLGRGDTQYF

J: TRBJ2-5
D: .
V: TRBV20-1
size: many
DNA: TGCAGTGCTAGAGTAGACAGGACCCAAGAGACCCAGTACTTC
CDR3: CSARVDRTQETQYF

J: TRBJ1-5
D: .
V: TRBV9
size: many
DNA: TGTGCCAGCAGCGGGGGGGGCTATAGCAATCAGCCCCAGCATTTT
CDR3: CASSGGGYSNQPQHF

J: TRBJ1-5
D: .
V: TRBV12-3/TRBV12-4
size: few
DNA: TGTGCCAGCAGCCAAGACTTCAATCAGCCCCAGCATTTT
CDR3: CASSQDFNQPQHF

J: TRBJ2-5
D: .
V: TRBV4-1
size: many
DNA: TGCGCCAGCAGCCAAGAGGCGGGCTGGTGGGAGACCCAGTACTTC
CDR3: CASSQEAGWWETQYF

J: TRBJ2-1
D: TRBD2
V: TRBV3-1
size: many
DNA: TGTGCCAGCGCGACTAGCGGGGGGGGTTTTTCCTACAATGAGCAGTTCTTC
CDR3: CASATSGGGFSYNEQFF

J: TRBJ2-1
D: TRBD1
V: TRBV29-1
size: many
DNA: TGCAGCATATACAGGGGCCCCTACAATGAGCAGTTCTTC
CDR3: CSIYRGPYNEQFF

J: TRBJ2-7
D: .
V: TRBV5-1
size: many
DNA: TGCGCCAGCAGCCCCGGAGTAGGGGGACATTACGAGCAGTACTTC
CDR3: CASSPGVGGHYEQYF

J: TRBJ2-7
D: TRBD2
V: TRBV20-1
size: many
DNA: TGCAGTGCTAGAGATCACGGTAGCGGGAACTCCTACGAGCAGTACTTC
CDR3: CSARDHGSGNSYEQYF

J: TRBJ1-2
D: .
V: TRBV12-3/TRBV12-4
size: many
DNA: TGTGCCAGCAGTGCCGAGGTGACTGGCTACACCTTC
CDR3: CASSAEVTGYTF

J: TRBJ2-5
D: .
V: TRBV15
size: .
DNA: TGTGCCACCAGCAGGGGGGACGGAACTCAAGAGACCCAGTACTTC
CDR3: CATSRGDGTQETQYF

J: TRBJ2-7
D: TRBD1
V: TRBV5-1
size: many
DNA: TGCGCCAGCAGCTTGAGGGGCCCCGACAGGGAAAACTACGAGCAGTACTTC
CDR3: CASSLRGPDRENYEQYF

J: TRBJ1-2
D: .
V: TRBV6-4
size: .
DNA: TGTGCCAGCAGAGCGAACAGGGAGGGCTACACCTTC
CDR3: CASRANREGYTF

J: TRBJ2-2
D: .
V: TRBV7-8
size: many
DNA: TGTGCCAGCAGCTCCCATACCATCCCCACCGGGGAGCTGTTTTTT
CDR3: CASSSHTIPTGELFF

J: TRBJ1-2
D: TRBD1
V: TRBV28
size: few
DNA: TGTGCCAGCAGTCCGACAGGGGCTGTTAACTATGGCTACACCTTC
CDR3: CASSPTGAVNYGYTF